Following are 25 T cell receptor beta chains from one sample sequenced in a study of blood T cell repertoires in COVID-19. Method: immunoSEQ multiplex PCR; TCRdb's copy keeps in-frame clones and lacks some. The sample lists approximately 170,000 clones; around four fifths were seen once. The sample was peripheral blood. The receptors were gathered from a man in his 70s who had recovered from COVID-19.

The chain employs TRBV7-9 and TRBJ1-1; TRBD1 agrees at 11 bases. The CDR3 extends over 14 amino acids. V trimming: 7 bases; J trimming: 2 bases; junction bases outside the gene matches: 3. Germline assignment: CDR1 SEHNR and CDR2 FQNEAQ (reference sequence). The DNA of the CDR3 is TGTGCCAGCATGGGACAGGGGGGAAACACTGAAGCTTTCTTT. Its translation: CASMGQGGNTEAFF. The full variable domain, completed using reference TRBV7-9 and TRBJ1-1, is DTGVSQNPRHKITKRGQNVTFRCDPISEHNRLYWYRQTLGQGPEFLTYFQNEAQLEKSRLLSDRFSAERPKGSFSTLEIQRTEQGDSAMYLCASMGQGGNTEAFFGQGTRLTVV.

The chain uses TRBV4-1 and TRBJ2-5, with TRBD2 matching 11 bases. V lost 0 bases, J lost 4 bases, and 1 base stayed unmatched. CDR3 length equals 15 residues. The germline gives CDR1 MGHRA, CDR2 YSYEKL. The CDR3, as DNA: TGCGCCAGCAGCCAAGACGGGACTAGCGGAGAGACCCAGTACTTC. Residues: CASSQDGTSGETQYF.

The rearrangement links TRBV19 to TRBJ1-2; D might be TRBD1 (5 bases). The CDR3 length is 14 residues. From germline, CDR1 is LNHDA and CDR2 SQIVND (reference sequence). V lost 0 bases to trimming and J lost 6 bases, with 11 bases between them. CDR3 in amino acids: CASSIEGLGNGYTF. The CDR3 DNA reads TGTGCCAGTAGTATAGAGGGGCTCGGTAATGGCTACACCTTC. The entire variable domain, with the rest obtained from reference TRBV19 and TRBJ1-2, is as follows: DGGITQSPKYLFRKEGQNVTLSCEQNLNHDAMYWYRQDPGQGLRLIYYSQIVNDFQKGDIAEGYSVSREKKESFPLTVTSAQKNPTAFYLCASSIEGLGNGYTFGSGTRLTVV.

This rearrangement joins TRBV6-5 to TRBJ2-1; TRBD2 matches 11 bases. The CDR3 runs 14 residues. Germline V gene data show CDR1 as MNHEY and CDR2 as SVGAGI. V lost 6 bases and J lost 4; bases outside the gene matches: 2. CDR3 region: CASRRTSGYNEQFF. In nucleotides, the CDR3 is TGTGCCAGCAGACGGACTAGCGGGTACAATGAGCAGTTCTTC.

In DNA, the CDR3 is TGTGCCAGCAGTAGTTATAGAGAGCAGTACTTC. Encoded protein: CASSSYREQYF. The chain carries TRBV6-2 or TRBV6-3 and TRBJ2-7; no clear D gene. Deletions cut 5 bases from V and 7 bases from J, with 9 bases between. CDR1 MNHEY and CDR2 SVGEGT come from the germline V gene. This CDR3 is built from 11 residues.

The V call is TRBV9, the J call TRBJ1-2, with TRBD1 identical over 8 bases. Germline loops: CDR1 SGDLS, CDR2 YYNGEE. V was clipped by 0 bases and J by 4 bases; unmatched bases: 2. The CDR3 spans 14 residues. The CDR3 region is CASSVGTGPYGYTF. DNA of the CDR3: TGTGCCAGCAGCGTAGGGACAGGGCCCTATGGCTACACCTTC.

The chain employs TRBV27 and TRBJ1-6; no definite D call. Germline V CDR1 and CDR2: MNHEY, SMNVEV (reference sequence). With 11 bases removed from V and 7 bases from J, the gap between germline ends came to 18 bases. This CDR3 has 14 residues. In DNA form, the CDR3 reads TGTGCCTCCTCCCGGCTCGGGGAGAATTCACCCCTCCACTTT. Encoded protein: CASSRLGENSPLHF.

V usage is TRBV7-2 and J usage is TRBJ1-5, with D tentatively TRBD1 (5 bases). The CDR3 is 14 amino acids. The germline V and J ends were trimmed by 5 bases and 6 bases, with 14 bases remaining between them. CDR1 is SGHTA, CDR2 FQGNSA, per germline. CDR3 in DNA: TGTGCCAGCAGCCTCTCCAGCGGGGGTCAGCCCCAGCATTTT. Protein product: CASSLSSGGQPQHF.

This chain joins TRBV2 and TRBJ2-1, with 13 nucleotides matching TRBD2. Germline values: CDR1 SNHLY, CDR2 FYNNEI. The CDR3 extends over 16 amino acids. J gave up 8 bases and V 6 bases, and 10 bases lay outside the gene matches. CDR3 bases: TGTGCCAGCAGACCTTGGACTAGCGGGAGTTATGATGAGCAGTTCTTC. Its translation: CASRPWTSGSYDEQFF.

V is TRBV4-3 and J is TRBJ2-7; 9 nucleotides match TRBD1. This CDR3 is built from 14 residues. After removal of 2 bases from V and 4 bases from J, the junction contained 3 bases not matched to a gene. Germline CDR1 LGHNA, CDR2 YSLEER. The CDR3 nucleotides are TGCGCCAGCAGCCAATTGACAGGGGGGTACGAGCAGTACTTC. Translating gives CASSQLTGGYEQYF.

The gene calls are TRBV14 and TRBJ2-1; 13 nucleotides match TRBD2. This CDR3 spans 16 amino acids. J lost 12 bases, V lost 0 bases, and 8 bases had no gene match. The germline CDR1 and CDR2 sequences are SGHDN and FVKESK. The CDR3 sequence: CASSQDILAGGPRQFF. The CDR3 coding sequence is TGTGCCAGCAGCCAAGATATACTAGCGGGAGGGCCCCGGCAGTTCTTC.

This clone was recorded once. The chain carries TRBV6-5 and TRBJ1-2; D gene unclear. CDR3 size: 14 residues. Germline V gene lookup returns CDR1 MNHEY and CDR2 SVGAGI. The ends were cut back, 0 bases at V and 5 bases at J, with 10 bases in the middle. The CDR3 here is CASSYSDAGYGYTF. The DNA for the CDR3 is TGTGCCAGCAGTTACTCAGACGCGGGATATGGCTACACCTTC.

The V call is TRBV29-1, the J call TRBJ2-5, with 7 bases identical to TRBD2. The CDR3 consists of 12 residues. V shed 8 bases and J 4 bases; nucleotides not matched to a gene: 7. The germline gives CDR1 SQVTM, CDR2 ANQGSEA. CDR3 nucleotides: TGCAGCACCGAGCGGGACGGAGAGACCCAGTACTTC. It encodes CSTERDGETQYF.

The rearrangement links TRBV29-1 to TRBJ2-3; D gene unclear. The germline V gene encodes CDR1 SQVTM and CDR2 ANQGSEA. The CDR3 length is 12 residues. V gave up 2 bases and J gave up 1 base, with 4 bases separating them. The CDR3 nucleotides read TGCAGCGTTGAACTCGGCACAGATACGCAGTATTTT. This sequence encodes CSVELGTDTQYF.

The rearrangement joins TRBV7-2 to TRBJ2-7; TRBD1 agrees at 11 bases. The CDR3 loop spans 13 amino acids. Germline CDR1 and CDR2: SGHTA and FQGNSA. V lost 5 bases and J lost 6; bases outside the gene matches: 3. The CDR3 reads CASSRDRGTEQYF. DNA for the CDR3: TGTGCCAGCAGCCGGGACAGGGGGACCGAGCAGTACTTC.

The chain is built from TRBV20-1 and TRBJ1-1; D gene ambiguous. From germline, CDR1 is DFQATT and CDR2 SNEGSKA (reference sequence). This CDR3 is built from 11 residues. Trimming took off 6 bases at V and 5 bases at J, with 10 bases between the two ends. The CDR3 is CSARGETEAFF. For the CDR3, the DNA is TGCAGTGCACGCGGGGAGACTGAAGCTTTCTTT.

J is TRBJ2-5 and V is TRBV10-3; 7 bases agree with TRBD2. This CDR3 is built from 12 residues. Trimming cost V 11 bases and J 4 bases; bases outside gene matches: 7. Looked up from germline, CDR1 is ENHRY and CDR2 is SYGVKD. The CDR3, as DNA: TGTGCCGTTGGCGGGGGAGTAGAGACCCAGTACTTC. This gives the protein CAVGGGVETQYF.

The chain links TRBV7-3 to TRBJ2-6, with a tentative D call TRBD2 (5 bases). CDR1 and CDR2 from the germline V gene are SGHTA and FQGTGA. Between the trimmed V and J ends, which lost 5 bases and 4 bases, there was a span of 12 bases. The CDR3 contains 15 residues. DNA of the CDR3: TGTGCCAGCAGCCGGAGAGGGTCGGGGGCCAACGTCCTGACTTTC. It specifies CASSRRGSGANVLTF.

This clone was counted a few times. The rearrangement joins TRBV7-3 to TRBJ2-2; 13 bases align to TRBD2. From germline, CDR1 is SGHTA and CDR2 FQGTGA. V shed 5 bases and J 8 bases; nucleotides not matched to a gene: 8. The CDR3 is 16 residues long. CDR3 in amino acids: CASSPGTSGTGGELFF. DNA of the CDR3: TGTGCCAGCAGCCCCGGGACTAGCGGGACTGGAGGGGAGCTGTTTTTT.

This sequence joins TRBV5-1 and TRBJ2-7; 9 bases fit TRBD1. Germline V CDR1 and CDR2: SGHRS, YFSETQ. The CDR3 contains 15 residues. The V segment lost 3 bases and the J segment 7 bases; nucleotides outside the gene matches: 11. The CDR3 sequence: CASSSWTGANGEQYF. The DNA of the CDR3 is TGCGCCAGCAGCTCCTGGACAGGGGCTAACGGAGAGCAGTACTTC. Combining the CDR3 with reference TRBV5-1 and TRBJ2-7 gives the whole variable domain KAGVTQTPRYLIKTRGQQVTLSCSPISGHRSVSWYQQTPGQGLQFLFEYFSETQRNKGNFPGRFSGRQFSNSRSEMNVSTLELGDSALYLCASSSWTGANGEQYFGPGTRLTVT.

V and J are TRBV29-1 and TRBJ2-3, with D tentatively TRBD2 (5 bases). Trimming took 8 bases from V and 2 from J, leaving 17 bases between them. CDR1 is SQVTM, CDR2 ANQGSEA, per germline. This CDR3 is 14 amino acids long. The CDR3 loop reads CSIASYNPTDTQYF. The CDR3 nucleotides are TGCAGCATAGCTAGCTATAACCCCACAGATACGCAGTATTTT.

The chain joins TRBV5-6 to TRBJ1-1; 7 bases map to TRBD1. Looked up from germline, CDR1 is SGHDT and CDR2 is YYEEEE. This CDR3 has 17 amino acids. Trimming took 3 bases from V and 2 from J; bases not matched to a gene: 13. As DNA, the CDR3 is TGTGCCAGCAGCTCCCGACAGGGTCTATTCCTTAACACTGAAGCTTTCTTT. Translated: CASSSRQGLFLNTEAFF. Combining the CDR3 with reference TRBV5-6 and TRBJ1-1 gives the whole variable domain DAGVTQSPTHLIKTRGQQVTLRCSPKSGHDTVSWYQQALGQGPQFIFQYYEEEERQRGNFPDRFSGHQFPNYSSELNVNALLLGDSALYLCASSSRQGLFLNTEAFFGQGTRLTVV.

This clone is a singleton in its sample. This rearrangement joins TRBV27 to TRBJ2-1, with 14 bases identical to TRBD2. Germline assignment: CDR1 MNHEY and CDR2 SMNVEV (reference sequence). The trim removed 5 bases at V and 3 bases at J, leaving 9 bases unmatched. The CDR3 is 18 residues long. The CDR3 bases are TGTGCCAGCAGTCCGACCTCCGGACTAGCGGGAGGCTACAATGAGCAGTTCTTC. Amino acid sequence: CASSPTSGLAGGYNEQFF.

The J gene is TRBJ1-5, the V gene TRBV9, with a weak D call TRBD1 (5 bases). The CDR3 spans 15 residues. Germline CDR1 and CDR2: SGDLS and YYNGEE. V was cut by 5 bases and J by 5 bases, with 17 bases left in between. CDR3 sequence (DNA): TGTGCCAGCAGTGATCATGCAGGGTTGGATCAGCCCCAGCATTTT. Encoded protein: CASSDHAGLDQPQHF.

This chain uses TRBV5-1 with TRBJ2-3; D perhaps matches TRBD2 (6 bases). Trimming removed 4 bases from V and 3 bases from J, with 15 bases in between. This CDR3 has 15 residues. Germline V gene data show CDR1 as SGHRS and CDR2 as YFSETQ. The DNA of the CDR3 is TGCGCCAGCAGCCCCGGGTCGGGAGCAACAGATACGCAGTATTTT. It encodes CASSPGSGATDTQYF.